The entry that follows covers one T cell receptor (beta chain) sequence. The antigen this receptor binds is unknown. Base qualities were left out, and no much larger clone turns up one base away. This specimen belongs to a study of PD-1 blockade in classical Hodgkin lymphoma (dated by TCRdb to about 2020). Broadly, across the study: The study used CyTOF and TCR beta sequencing to define a peripheral blood immune signature of response to PD-1 blockade in classical Hodgkin lymphoma.

The CDR3 measures 14 amino acids from cysteine to phenylalanine. The sequence is cut down to CDR3 DNA, 42 bases in frame from base 1. The germline V gene sets CDR1 to MDHEN and CDR2 to SYDVKM. Trimming at the junction amounts to 5 bases on V and 5 bases on J, and the germline ends lie 13 bases apart. Genomic DNA was isolated using the Qiagen DNeasy kit from unsorted PBMCs as well as from negatively selected CD4+ and CD8+ fractions. Using primers that anneal to V and J segments, immunoSEQ multiplex PCR amplified the TCR beta CDR3 regions. A synthetic immune receptor repertoire was used to minimize amplification bias, and any residual bias was removed computationally once sequencing was done. Per the authors' processing: Repertoire diversity was quantified as the Shannon entropy index using custom Python scripts. Unsorted, CD4+ and CD8+ repertoires were examined separately, except in combined analyses, for which CD4+ and CD8+ sequences were merged in silico. TCRdb limited this immuneACCESS table to in-frame rearrangements with V and J called. A share of clones is missing; checked studies link under half to unresolved V genes, and the rest is unexplained. Clone size and V and J calls were adopted from that table, with D and trimming inferred from the DNA. Across this sample there are fewer than 35,000 clones, with 88% seen only once. Of the sample, more than 1% is held by the ten largest clones.

The sample's time point, from its label and the paper: newly diagnosed, previously untreated cHL patient sample. Magnetic negative selection with a Miltenyi CD4+ T cell isolation kit was used to purify CD4+ T cells from thawed PBMCs. As a comparison group for the relapsed/refractory trial patients, PBMCs were sequenced from patients with newly diagnosed, previously untreated classical Hodgkin lymphoma. Peripheral blood was collected in 8 mL Vacutainer Cell Preparation Tubes, from which PBMCs were isolated by centrifugation and then cryopreserved. Purified CD4+ and CD8+ fractions were prepared only for cases with an additional available PBMC sample. On LS columns in a quadroMACS separator, the magnetically labelled cells were depleted, and the flow-through was collected as the purified fraction. On the study overall, not on this receptor specifically: Only a single clinical trial cohort was studied, and what caused the repertoire differences, possibly disease activity or prior therapy, remained undefined. Newly diagnosed patients were reported to have lower baseline TCR diversity than healthy donors, and relapsed/refractory patients were reported to have lower baseline TCR diversity still.

Sequenced: CD4+ T cells from blood. The origin of this receptor is a human donor with classical Hodgkin lymphoma. The chain uses TRBV28 and TRBJ1-3; a weak D assignment points to TRBD1 (5 bases agree). The bases are TGTGCCAGCAGTCTCCAAGGGGTGAGAAACACCATATATTTT. It codes for CASSLQGVRNTIYF.